Sequencing of this T cell receptor (beta chain) was carried out in a study of Tregs in tolerant kidney transplant recipients. J lost 10 bases, V lost 3 bases, and 21 bases had no gene match. Germline loops: CDR1 SNHLY, CDR2 FYNNEI. The CDR3 contains 18 residues. Repertoires were generated with immunoSEQ multiplex PCR, while TCRdb's copy carries only in-frame clones and drops some. The repertoire has just under 65,000 clones, 95% to 98% of them found once; the top ten carry approximately 0.34%. This receptor was identified in a human donor who received a combined kidney and bone marrow transplant. Material: Tregs from blood, obtained before the transplant. The rearrangement uses TRBV2 and TRBJ2-1, with 7 bases identical to TRBD2. This CDR3 is CASSEPREVRQRADEQFF. In DNA, the CDR3 is TGTGCCAGCAGTGAGCCCCGGGAGGTGAGGCAGAGGGCTGACGAGCAGTTCTTC.